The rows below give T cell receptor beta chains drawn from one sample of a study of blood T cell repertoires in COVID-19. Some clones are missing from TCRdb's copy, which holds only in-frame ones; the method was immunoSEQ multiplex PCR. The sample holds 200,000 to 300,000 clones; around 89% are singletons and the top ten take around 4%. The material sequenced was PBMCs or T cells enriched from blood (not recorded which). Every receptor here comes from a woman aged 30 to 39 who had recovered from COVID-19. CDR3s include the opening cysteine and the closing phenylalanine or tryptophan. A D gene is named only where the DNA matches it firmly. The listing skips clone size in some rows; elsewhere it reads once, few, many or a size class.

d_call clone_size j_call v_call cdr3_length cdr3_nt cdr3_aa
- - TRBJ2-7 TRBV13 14 TGTGCCAGCAGCTTAGGCGTAGGGGGCTACGAGCAGTACTTC CASSLGVGGYEQYF
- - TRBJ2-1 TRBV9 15 TGTGCCAGCAGCGTAGCTCCCGCCCTTGAGTATGAGCAGTTCTTC CASSVAPALEYEQFF
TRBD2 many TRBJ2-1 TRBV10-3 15 TGTGCCATCAGGGAGCCTGGCGGGAGAGACAATGAGCAGTTCTTC CAIREPGGRDNEQFF
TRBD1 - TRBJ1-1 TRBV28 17 TGTGCCAGCAGCCCTGGGACAGGGGGCGCGTTGAGGACTGAAGCTTTCTTT CASSPGTGGALRTEAFF
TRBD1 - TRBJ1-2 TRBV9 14 TGTGCCAGCAGCGTAACCGACAGGGTGGAAGGCTACACCTTC CASSVTDRVEGYTF
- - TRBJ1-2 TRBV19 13 TGTGCCAGTAGCACACAGACGGACTATGGCTACACCTTC CASSTQTDYGYTF
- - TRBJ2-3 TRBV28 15 TGTGCCAGCAGCCCTTGGGAGGGGGGCACAGATACGCAGTATTTT CASSPWEGGTDTQYF
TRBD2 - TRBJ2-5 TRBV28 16 TGTGCCAGCACTTCGGGACTAGCGGGAGTAGGAGGGACCCAGTACTTC CASTSGLAGVGGTQYF
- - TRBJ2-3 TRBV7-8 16 TGTGCCAGCAGCTTAGTTACGGGAGCAAGCACAGATACGCAGTATTTT CASSLVTGASTDTQYF
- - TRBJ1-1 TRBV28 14 TGTGCCAGCCGACCCTGGTCAGGGATGGCTGAAGCTTTCTTT CASRPWSGMAEAFF
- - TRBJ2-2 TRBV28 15 TGTGCCAGCAGTAAGGGGACAACGAACACCGGGGAGCTGTTTTTT CASSKGTTNTGELFF
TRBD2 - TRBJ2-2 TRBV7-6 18 TGTGCCAGCAGCTTCACTAGCGGGAGCAGCCCGAACACCGGGGAGCTGTTTTTT CASSFTSGSSPNTGELFF
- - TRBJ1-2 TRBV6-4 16 TGTGCCAGCAGTGACTCCGCGTCTTCGGGTGGCTATGGCTACACCTTC CASSDSASSGGYGYTF
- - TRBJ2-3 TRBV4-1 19 TGCGCCAGCAGCCGCCAGATATCACAGACACTTACTAGCACAGATACGCAGTATTTT CASSRQISQTLTSTDTQYF
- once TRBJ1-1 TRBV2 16 TGTGCCAGCAGTGAAGCGTTAGCCAGCTTGAACACTGAAGCTTTCTTT CASSEALASLNTEAFF
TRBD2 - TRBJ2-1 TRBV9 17 TGTGCCAGCAGCGTTTTGACTAGCGGGAGAATCTACAATGAGCAGTTCTTC CASSVLTSGRIYNEQFF
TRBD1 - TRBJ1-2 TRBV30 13 TGTGCCTGGAGCGTTGGACAGGGGGCTGGCTACACCTTC CAWSVGQGAGYTF
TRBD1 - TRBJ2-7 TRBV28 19 TGTGCCAGCAGTTTTTTACCGGGACAGGTGAAGGCCGCCTCCTACGAGCAGTACTTC CASSFLPGQVKAASYEQYF
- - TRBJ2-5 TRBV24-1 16 TGTGCCACCAGTGACCGTTCCCCGGGGGTAAGAGAGACCCAGTACTTC CATSDRSPGVRETQYF
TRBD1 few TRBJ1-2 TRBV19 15 TGTGCCAGTAGTCCCGGGACAGTGGCGATCTATGGCTACACCTTC CASSPGTVAIYGYTF
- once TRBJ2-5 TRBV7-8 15 TGTGCCAGCAGCTCTCCCCAGGGGAGTCGGGAGACCCAGTACTTC CASSSPQGSRETQYF
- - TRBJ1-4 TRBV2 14 TGTGCCAGCAGTGGGTCCAGAAATAATGAAAAACTGTTTTTT CASSGSRNNEKLFF
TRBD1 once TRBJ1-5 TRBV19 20 TGTGCCAGTAGGGATGAGAGGGGGACAGGGGATACTTATAGCAATCAGCCCCAGCATTTT CASRDERGTGDTYSNQPQHF
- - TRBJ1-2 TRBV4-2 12 TGTGCCAGTGGAGGGAGAGACTCTGGCTACACCTTC CASGGRDSGYTF
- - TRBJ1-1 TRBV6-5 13 TGTGCCAGCAGCCGGGGGTTGAACACTGAAGCTTTCTTT CASSRGLNTEAFF
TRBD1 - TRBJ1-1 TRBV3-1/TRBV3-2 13 TGTGCCAGCGTAAGGACAGGAGAGATTGAAGCTTTCTTT CASVRTGEIEAFF
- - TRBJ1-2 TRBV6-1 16 TGTGCCAGCAGTGAAGCCCTCCTGGTGCGGGTCTATGGCTACACCTTC CASSEALLVRVYGYTF
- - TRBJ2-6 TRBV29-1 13 TGCAGCGCCGATACTACGGGGGCCAACGTCCTGACTTTC CSADTTGANVLTF
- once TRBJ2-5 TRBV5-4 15 TGTGCCAGCAGCCCGGACTTGTCTGCAAGTAAGACCCAGTACTTC CASSPDLSASKTQYF
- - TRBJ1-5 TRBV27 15 TGTGCCAGTCGAGGGGGATTCACCCCTTATCAGCCCCAGCATTTT CASRGGFTPYQPQHF
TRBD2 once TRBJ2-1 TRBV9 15 TGTGCCAGCAGCACGGGACTAGTAGGGGGGAATGAGCAGTTCTTC CASSTGLVGGNEQFF
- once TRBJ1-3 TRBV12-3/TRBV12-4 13 TGTGCCAGCAGCTCAGGGTCTGGAAACACCATATATTTT CASSSGSGNTIYF
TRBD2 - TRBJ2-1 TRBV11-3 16 TGTGCCAGCAGCTTAGAGGGGACTAGCGACTACAATGAGCAGTTCTTC CASSLEGTSDYNEQFF
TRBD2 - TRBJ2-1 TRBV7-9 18 TGTGCCAGCAGCACGCCGCCGGGACTAGCGGGGGCCTACAATGAGCAGTTCTTC CASSTPPGLAGAYNEQFF
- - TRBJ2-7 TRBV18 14 TGTGCCAGCTCCGAGGGGGTATCCCGCTACGAGCAGTACTTC CASSEGVSRYEQYF
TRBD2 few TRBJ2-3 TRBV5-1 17 TGCGCCAGCAGCTTGCTAAATAGCGGGAGCGGGACAGATACGCAGTATTTT CASSLLNSGSGTDTQYF
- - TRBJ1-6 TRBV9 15 TGTGCCAGCAGCCCGGTGGGACAACCTAATTCACCCCTCCACTTT CASSPVGQPNSPLHF
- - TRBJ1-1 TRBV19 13 TGTGCCAGTAGTACACAGGGGAACACTGAAGCTTTCTTT CASSTQGNTEAFF
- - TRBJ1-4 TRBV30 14 TGTGCCTGGAGTAGATTTACCCGGGGGGAAAAACTGTTTTTT CAWSRFTRGEKLFF
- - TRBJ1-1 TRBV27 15 TGTGCCAGCCGCCCATGGGGGGGTCCGGGCACTGAAGCTTTCTTT CASRPWGGPGTEAFF
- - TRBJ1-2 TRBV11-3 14 TGTGCCAGCAGCTTACGCGTGGGGAGCTATGGCTACACCTTC CASSLRVGSYGYTF
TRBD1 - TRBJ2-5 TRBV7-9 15 TGTGCCAGCAGCGTTCACAGGGGGAGTGAAGAGACCCAGTACTTC CASSVHRGSEETQYF
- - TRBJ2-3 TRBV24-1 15 TGTGCCACCAGTGGTCGGGTTGCTAGCACAGATACGCAGTATTTT CATSGRVASTDTQYF
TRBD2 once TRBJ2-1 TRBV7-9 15 TGTGCCAGCAGCTTAGCCCTTGCTAGCGGGAGTCCGCAGTTCTTC CASSLALASGSPQFF
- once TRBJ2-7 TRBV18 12 TGTGCCAGCTCACCAGACAGCTACGAGCAGTACTTC CASSPDSYEQYF
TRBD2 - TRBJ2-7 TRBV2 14 TGTGCCAGCTATAGCGGGAGGTACGACCACGAGCAGTACTTC CASYSGRYDHEQYF
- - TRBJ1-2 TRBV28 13 TGTGCCAGCAGATTGAGAGACAGCTATGGCTACACCTTC CASRLRDSYGYTF
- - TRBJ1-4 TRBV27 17 TGTGCCAGCAGTTTAAGCTCGGGAGCCCGAACTAATGAAAAACTGTTTTTT CASSLSSGARTNEKLFF
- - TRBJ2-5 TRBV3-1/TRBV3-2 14 TGTGCCAGCAGCCAAGTAGGAGGCCAAGAGACCCAGTACTTC CASSQVGGQETQYF
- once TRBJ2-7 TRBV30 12 TGTGCCTGGAGTCCTGTCAGCTACGAGCAGTACTTC CAWSPVSYEQYF
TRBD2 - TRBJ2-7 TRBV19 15 TGTGCCAGTAGTGTGCCGACTAGCGGGAGCCGGGAGCAGTACTTC CASSVPTSGSREQYF
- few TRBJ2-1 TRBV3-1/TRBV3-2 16 TGTGCCAGCAGCCGGAGCCCGGGATACTCCTACAATGAGCAGTTCTTC CASSRSPGYSYNEQFF
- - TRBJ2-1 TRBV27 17 TGTGCCAGCAGTTCTACATTGACTAGATTCGCCTACAATGAGCAGTTCTTC CASSSTLTRFAYNEQFF
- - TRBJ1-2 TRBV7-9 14 TGTGCCAGCAGCTATGGAGGGATAGACTATGGCTACACCTTC CASSYGGIDYGYTF
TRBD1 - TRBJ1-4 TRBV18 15 TGTGCCAGCTCACCACCGGGACAGGGCCAGGAAAAACTGTTTTTT CASSPPGQGQEKLFF
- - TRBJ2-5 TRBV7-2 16 TGTGCCAGCAGCTTCCACTTGGCGGAGGGCCAAGAGACCCAGTACTTC CASSFHLAEGQETQYF
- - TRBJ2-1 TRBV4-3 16 TGCGCCAGCAGCCAAGGAGCGCCTTCCCAATACAATGAGCAGTTCTTC CASSQGAPSQYNEQFF
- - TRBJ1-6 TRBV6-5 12 TGTGCCAGCAGTTACACGGATTCACCCCTCCACTTT CASSYTDSPLHF
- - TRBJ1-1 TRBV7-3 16 TGTGCCAGCAGCTATCACCCGGGACACACGAACACTGAAGCTTTCTTT CASSYHPGHTNTEAFF